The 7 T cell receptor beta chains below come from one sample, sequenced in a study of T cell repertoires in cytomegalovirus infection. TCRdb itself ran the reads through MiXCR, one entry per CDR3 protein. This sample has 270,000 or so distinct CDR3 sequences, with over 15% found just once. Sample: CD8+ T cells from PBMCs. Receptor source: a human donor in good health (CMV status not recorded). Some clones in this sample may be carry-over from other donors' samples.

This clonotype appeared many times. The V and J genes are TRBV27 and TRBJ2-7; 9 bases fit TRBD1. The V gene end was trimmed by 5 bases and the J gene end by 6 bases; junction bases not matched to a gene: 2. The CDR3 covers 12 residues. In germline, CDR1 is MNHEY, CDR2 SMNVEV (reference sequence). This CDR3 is CASSRQGGEQYF. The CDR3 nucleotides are TGTGCCAGCAGTCGACAGGGGGGCGAGCAGTACTTC.

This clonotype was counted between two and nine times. CDR3 nucleotide sequence: TGTGCCGGCACGGCGGGGAGATCGCAAGGGCCCCAGGGGCCTACTCCGTACTATGGCTACACCTTC. The encoded protein is CAGTAGRSQGPQGPTPYYGYTF. The chain links TRBV28 to TRBJ1-2; tentatively, D is TRBD1 (6 bases). CDR1 is MDHEN and CDR2 is SYDVKM in the germline V gene. Between the trimmed V and J ends, which lost 11 bases and 3 bases, there was a span of 43 bases. The CDR3 runs to 22 residues.

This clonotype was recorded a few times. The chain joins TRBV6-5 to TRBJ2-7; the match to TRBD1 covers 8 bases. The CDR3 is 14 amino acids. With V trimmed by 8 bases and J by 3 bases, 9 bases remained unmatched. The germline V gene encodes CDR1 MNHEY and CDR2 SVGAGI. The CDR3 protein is CASSSPDRVYEQYF. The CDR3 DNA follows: TGTGCCAGCTCATCACCGGACAGGGTCTACGAGCAGTACTTC.

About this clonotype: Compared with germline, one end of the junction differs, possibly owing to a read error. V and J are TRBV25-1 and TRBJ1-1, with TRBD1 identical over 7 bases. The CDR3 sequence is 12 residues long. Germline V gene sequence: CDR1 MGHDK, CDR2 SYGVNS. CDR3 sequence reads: CATATGNTKAFF. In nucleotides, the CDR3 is TGTGCCACTGCGACAGGGAACACTAAAGCTTTCTTT. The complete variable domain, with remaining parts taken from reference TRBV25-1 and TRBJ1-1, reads EADIYQTPRYLVIGTGKKITLECSQTMGHDKMYWYQQDPGMELHLIHYSYGVNSTEKGDLSSESTVSRIRTEHFPLTLESARPSHTSQYLCATATGNTKAFFGQGTRLTVV.

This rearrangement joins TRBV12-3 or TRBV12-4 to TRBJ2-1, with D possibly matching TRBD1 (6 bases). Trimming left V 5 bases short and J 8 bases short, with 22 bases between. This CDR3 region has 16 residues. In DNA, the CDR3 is TGTGCCAGCAGTGTCAACAGGGCGGCGATTTTGGATGAGCAGTTCTTC. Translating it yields CASSVNRAAILDEQFF.

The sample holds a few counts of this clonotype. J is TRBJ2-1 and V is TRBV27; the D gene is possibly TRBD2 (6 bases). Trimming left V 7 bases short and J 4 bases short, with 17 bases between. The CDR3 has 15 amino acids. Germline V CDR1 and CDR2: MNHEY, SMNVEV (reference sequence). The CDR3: CASTTRASRYNEQFF. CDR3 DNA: TGTGCCAGCACGACTAGGGCTAGCAGATACAATGAGCAGTTCTTC.

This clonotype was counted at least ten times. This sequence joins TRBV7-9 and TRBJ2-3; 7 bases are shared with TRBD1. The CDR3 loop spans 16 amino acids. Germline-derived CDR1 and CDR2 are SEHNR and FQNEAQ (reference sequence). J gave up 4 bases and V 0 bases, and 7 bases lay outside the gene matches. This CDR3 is CASSLALGQVPDTQYF. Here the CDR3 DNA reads TGTGCCAGCAGCTTAGCCCTAGGACAGGTACCAGATACGCAGTATTTT.